This TCR beta chain was profiled in a study of cytomegalovirus exposure and HLA in healthy donors. The CDR3 loop spans 15 amino acids. Per germline, CDR1 LGHNA and CDR2 YNFKEQ. V dropped 6 bases and J dropped 7 bases, with 16 bases sitting between them. PCR involved 60 Vbeta and 13 Jbeta primers. Using immunoSEQ multiplex PCR, the repertoire was profiled, and TCRdb retains in-frame clones only, with some absent. The sample contains 90,000 to 120,000 clones, approximately 80% of which appear only once. This clone has only a few counts. The receptor was isolated from a woman under 30 in good health and CMV-seronegative. The rearrangement links TRBV4-2 to TRBJ1-6; D unresolved. Sample: PBMCs. For the CDR3, the DNA is TGTGCCAGCAGTATTGCACAAGTGGTGAATTCACCCCTCCACTTT. Its translation: CASSIAQVVNSPLHF.